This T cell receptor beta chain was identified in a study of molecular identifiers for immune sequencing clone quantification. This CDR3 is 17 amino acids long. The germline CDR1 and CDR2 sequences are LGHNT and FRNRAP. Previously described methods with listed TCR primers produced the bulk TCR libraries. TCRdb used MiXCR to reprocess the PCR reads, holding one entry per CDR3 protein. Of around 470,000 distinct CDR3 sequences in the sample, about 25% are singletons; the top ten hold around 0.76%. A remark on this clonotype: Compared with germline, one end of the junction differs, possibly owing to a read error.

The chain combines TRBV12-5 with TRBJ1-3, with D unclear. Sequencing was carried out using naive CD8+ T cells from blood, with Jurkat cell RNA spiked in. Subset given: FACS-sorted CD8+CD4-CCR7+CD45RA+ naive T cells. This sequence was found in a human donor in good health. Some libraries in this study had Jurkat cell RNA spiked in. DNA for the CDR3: TGTGCTAGTGGTTTGTGGCAGATGACCTTCTCTGGAAACACCATATGTTTT. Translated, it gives CASGLWQMTFSGNTICF.